Below, one TCR beta chain is given with its context. V lost 4 bases, J lost 8 bases, and 13 bases lay in between. This CDR3 comprises 14 residues. Germline V gives CDR1 SGHNT, CDR2 YYREEE (reference sequence). This specimen comes from a study of blood T cell repertoires in COVID-19. Across the whole study: The cDNA or gDNA used as material had been derived from T cells, B-cell-depleted T cells, or PBMCs.

Methods used by the authors: Reference gene primer amplification gave nucleated cell count estimates. Assay: immunoSEQ multiplex PCR; the TCRdb copy retains only in-frame clones and omits some. V and J calls and clone size follow that table, whereas D and trimming were derived from the DNA. The sample carries a few hundred thousand clones, roughly nine tenths recorded once. Those who participated ranged in age from roughly 18 to 90 years and resided in roughly 26 US areas. Before being deemed recovered, Cohort 3 donors had two negative PCRs, clearance, or symptom resolution. This sequence was found in a woman in her fifties or sixties who had recovered from COVID-19. Sequencing input: PBMCs or T cells enriched from blood (not recorded which). V gene TRBV5-4 combines with J gene TRBJ1-6, with D possibly TRBD1 on 6 matching bases. The CDR3 is CASSTGTFDSPLHF. The CDR3 region has the DNA TGTGCCAGCAGCACCGGGACATTTGATTCACCCCTCCACTTT. The full variable domain, in which reference TRBV5-4 and TRBJ1-6 provide the parts outside the CDR3, is ETGVTQSPTHLIKTRGQQVTLRCSSQSGHNTVSWYQQALGQGPQFIFQYYREEENGRGNFPPRFSGLQFPNYSSELNVNALELDDSALYLCASSTGTFDSPLHFGNGTRLTVT.